This entry is about one T cell receptor beta chain. Trimming pared 3 bases from V and 6 bases from J, leaving 16 bases between. This CDR3 is built from 15 residues. The germline V gene encodes CDR1 PRHDT and CDR2 FYEKMQ (reference sequence). This record comes from a study of shared T cell receptors in the human thymus. Method: immunoSEQ multiplex PCR; TCRdb's copy keeps in-frame clones and lacks some. Found here are about 540,000 clones, approximately 80% of them singletons; the top ten hold about 0.014%. This same sample was also part of a study on human thymus T cells. As that report states: Healthy Finnish infants undergoing corrective surgery for congenital heart defects were used as donors. Corrective cardiac surgery supplied the resected thymus tissue.

Specimen: thymocytes. This TCR was sampled from a boy younger than two with a congenital heart defect. The genes are TRBV13 and TRBJ2-3, with D possibly being TRBD1 (5 bases). Written as DNA, the CDR3 is TGTGCCAGCAGCTTCCCAGGGCTTCACGCGGATACGCAGTATTTT. It translates to CASSFPGLHADTQYF. Based on the CDR3 plus reference TRBV13 and TRBJ2-3, the full variable domain is AAGVIQSPRHLIKEKRETATLKCYPIPRHDTVYWYQQGPGQDPQFLISFYEKMQSDKGSIPDRFSAQQFSDYHSELNMSSLELGDSALYFCASSFPGLHADTQYFGPGTRLTVL.